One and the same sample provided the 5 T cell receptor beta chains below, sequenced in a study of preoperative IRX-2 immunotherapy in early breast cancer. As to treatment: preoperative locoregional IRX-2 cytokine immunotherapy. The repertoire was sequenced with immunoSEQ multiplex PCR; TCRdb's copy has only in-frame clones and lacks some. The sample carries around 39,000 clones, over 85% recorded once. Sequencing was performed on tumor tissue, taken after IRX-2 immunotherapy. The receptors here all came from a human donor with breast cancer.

The CDR3 DNA reads as TGTGCCAGCAGCACTTCCGGGACCATCACTGAAGCTTTCTTT. Translation gives CASSTSGTITEAFF. The gene calls are TRBV5-6 and TRBJ1-1, with D maybe TRBD1 (5 bases). Trimming took 4 bases from V and 4 from J, leaving 14 bases between them. The germline CDR1 and CDR2 sequences are SGHDT and YYEEEE. This CDR3 is 14 amino acids long.

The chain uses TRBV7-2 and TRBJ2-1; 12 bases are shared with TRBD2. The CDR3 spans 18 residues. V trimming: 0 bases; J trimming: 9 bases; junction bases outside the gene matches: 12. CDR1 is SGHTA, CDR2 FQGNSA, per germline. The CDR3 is CASSLASSSGGGTGEQFF. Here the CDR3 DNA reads TGTGCCAGCAGCTTAGCGTCGTCTAGCGGGGGGGGTACAGGTGAGCAGTTCTTC. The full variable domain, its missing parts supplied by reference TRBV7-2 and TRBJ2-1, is GAGVSQSPSNKVTEKGKDVELRCDPISGHTALYWYRQSLGQGLEFLIYFQGNSAPDKSGLPSDRFSAERTGGSVSTLTIQRTQQEDSAVYLCASSLASSSGGGTGEQFFGPGTRLTVL.

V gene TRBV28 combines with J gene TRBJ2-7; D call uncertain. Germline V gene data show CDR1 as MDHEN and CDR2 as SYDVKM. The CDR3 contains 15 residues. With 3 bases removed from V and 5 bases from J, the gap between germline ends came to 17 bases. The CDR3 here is CASSFLVRERNEQYF. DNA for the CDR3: TGTGCCAGCAGTTTTTTGGTTAGAGAAAGGAACGAGCAGTACTTC. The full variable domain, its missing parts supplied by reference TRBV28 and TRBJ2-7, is DVKVTQSSRYLVKRTGEKVFLECVQDMDHENMFWYRQDPGLGLRLIYFSYDVKMKEKGDIPEGYSVSREKKERFSLILESASTNQTSMYLCASSFLVRERNEQYFGPGTRLTVT.

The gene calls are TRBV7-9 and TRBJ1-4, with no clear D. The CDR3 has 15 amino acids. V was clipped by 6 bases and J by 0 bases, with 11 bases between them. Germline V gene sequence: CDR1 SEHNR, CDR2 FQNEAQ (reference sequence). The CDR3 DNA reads TGTGCCAGCAGTGATGGACGGGCAACTAATGAAAAACTGTTTTTT. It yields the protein CASSDGRATNEKLFF.

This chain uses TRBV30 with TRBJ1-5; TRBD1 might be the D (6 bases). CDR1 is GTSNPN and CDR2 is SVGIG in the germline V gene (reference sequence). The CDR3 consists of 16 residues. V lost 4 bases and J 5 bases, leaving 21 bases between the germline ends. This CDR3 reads CAWIFSSRDTHQPQHF. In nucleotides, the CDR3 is TGTGCCTGGATATTTTCTAGTCGGGACACACATCAGCCCCAGCATTTT.